Following are 16 T cell receptor beta chains from one sample sequenced in a study of radiotherapy plus CTLA-4 blockade in lung cancer. Sequencing was performed with immunoSEQ multiplex PCR; in TCRdb, only in-frame clones are kept and a portion is missing. This sample yields over 100,000 clones, of which 85% to 90% are seen a single time; over 6% belongs to the top ten. The sample was peripheral blood, taken from a patient treated with radiotherapy plus ipilimumab. The receptors were sampled from a human donor with non-small cell lung cancer that progressed on radiotherapy plus ipilimumab.

The chain has TRBV28 and TRBJ1-5; D is unresolved. The CDR3 sequence is 12 residues long. Germline V gives CDR1 MDHEN, CDR2 SYDVKM. Trimming stripped 6 bases from V and 3 bases from J, with 6 bases between. CDR3 loop: CASRVANQPQHF. CDR3 DNA: TGTGCCAGCAGGGTGGCCAATCAGCCCCAGCATTTT.

The chain combines TRBV5-8 with TRBJ1-2, with 8 bases identical to TRBD1. There are 12 residues in the CDR3. The ends lost 5 bases at V and 4 bases at J; junction bases unmatched: 1. Germline V gene lookup returns CDR1 SGHTS and CDR2 YDEGEE. The CDR3 nucleotides are TGTGCCAGCAGTGGACAGGGCTATGGCTACACCTTC. The encoded protein is CASSGQGYGYTF. The variable domain in full, completed from reference TRBV5-8 and TRBJ1-2, reads EAGVTQSPTHLIKTRGQQATLRCSPISGHTSVYWYQQALGLGLQFLLWYDEGEERNRGNFPPRFSGRQFPNYSSELNVNALELEDSALYLCASSGQGYGYTFGSGTRLTVV.

This clone was detected only once. This CDR3 is CATSRDLPDTQYF. In nucleotides, the CDR3 is TGTGCCACCAGCAGAGATTTACCAGATACGCAGTATTTT. J is TRBJ2-3 and V is TRBV15; D remains unclear. In germline, CDR1 is LNHNV, CDR2 YYDKDF (reference sequence). This CDR3 contains 13 residues. The V gene lost 0 bases and the J gene lost 4 bases, with 5 bases spanning the gap.

V and J are TRBV5-1 and TRBJ2-7; TRBD1 agrees at 7 bases. Germline CDR1 reads SGHRS; CDR2 reads YFSETQ. This CDR3 has 13 residues. J lost 3 bases, V lost 4 bases, and 4 bases had no gene match. CDR3 sequence: CASSLGQLYEQYF. CDR3 nucleotides: TGCGCCAGCAGCCTGGGACAGCTCTACGAGCAGTACTTC.

This rearrangement joins TRBV27 to TRBJ1-1; 8 bases are a match to TRBD1. Germline V gene lookup returns CDR1 MNHEY and CDR2 SMNVEV (reference sequence). CDR3 length: 15 residues. The J segment lost 1 base and the V segment lost 4 bases, leaving 5 bases of the junction unmatched. CDR3: CASSSLGQGNTEAFF. In DNA, the CDR3 is TGTGCCAGCAGTTCTCTTGGACAGGGGAACACTGAAGCTTTCTTT.

The chain is built from TRBV19 and TRBJ2-1, with TRBD2 identical over 13 bases. CDR1 is LNHDA, CDR2 SQIVND, per germline (reference sequence). CDR3 length: 16 amino acids. With V trimmed by 6 bases and J by 2 bases, 4 bases remained unmatched. The CDR3 region is CASRKLAGGTYNEQFF. In DNA, the CDR3 is TGTGCCAGTAGGAAACTAGCGGGAGGGACCTACAATGAGCAGTTCTTC.

The V and J genes are TRBV9 and TRBJ1-1, with a possible D match to TRBD1 (5 bases). Trimming pared 7 bases from V and 5 bases from J, leaving 12 bases between. CDR3 length equals 12 residues. Germline lookup yields CDR1 SGDLS and CDR2 YYNGEE. CDR3 DNA sequence: TGTGCCAGCGGAAAAGGGGCGACTGAAGCTTTCTTT. Its protein is CASGKGATEAFF.

The gene calls are TRBV9 and TRBJ2-2, with 10 bases fitting TRBD2. The CDR3 sequence is 21 residues long. J gave up 4 bases and V 0 bases, and 18 bases lay outside the gene matches. Germline-derived CDR1 and CDR2 are SGDLS and YYNGEE. This CDR3 reads CASSVALRAGGIPLPTGELFF. Written as DNA, the CDR3 is TGTGCCAGCAGCGTAGCCCTCAGAGCGGGAGGGATCCCTTTGCCCACCGGGGAGCTGTTTTTT.

The chain couples TRBV2 to TRBJ1-2; 9 bases fit TRBD1. The germline V gene has CDR1 SNHLY and CDR2 FYNNEI. The trim removed 7 bases at V and 4 bases at J, leaving 10 bases unmatched. CDR3 length: 15 amino acids. CDR3 amino acids: CASTNIRDRVYGYTF. CDR3 nucleotide sequence: TGTGCCAGCACCAACATCCGGGACAGGGTCTATGGCTACACCTTC.

The J gene is TRBJ1-2, the V gene TRBV7-9; a weak D match, TRBD1 (6 bases). V lost 1 base, J lost 4 bases, and 7 bases lay in between. CDR1 is SEHNR and CDR2 is FQNEAQ in the germline V gene (reference sequence). This CDR3 comprises 13 residues. CDR3: CASSLVDSYGYTF. In nucleotides, the CDR3 is TGTGCCAGCAGCTTAGTGGACAGCTATGGCTACACCTTC.

The genes are TRBV7-3 and TRBJ2-3, with 7 bases matching TRBD2. Germline trimming cut 2 bases from V and 4 bases from J; bases unmatched to any gene: 6. Germline CDR1 and CDR2: SGHTA and FQGTGA. The CDR3 is 15 amino acids. The CDR3, as DNA: TGTGCCAGCAGCTTATTGGCGGGAGCGGCAGATACGCAGTATTTT. Translating gives CASSLLAGAADTQYF.

The chain links TRBV29-1 to TRBJ1-2, with D possibly TRBD1 on 5 matching bases. From germline, CDR1 is SQVTM and CDR2 ANQGSEA. The CDR3 spans 11 residues. V was cut by 4 bases and J by 2 bases, with 5 bases left in between. This CDR3 reads CSVAGNYGYTF. The CDR3 nucleotides are TGCAGCGTTGCAGGGAACTATGGCTACACCTTC.

A note on this clone: Other DNA sequences within the sample encode an identical CDR3. The gene calls are TRBV5-1 and TRBJ2-2; the D is unclear. The V end was cut by 4 bases, the J end by 1 base, with 2 bases between. Germline values: CDR1 SGHRS, CDR2 YFSETQ. The CDR3 loop spans 12 amino acids. The CDR3 DNA reads as TGCGCCAGCAGCCTGAACACCGGGGAGCTGTTTTTT. Its protein is CASSLNTGELFF.

The V gene is TRBV6-5, the J gene TRBJ1-4; D may be TRBD1 (5 bases). V lost 2 bases, J lost 8 bases, and 15 bases lay in between. CDR1 is MNHEY, CDR2 SVGAGI, per germline. The CDR3 runs to 15 residues. The CDR3 nucleotides are TGTGCCAGCAGTTACACAACAGGATCGGGGGAAAAACTGTTTTTT. This gives the protein CASSYTTGSGEKLFF.

The CDR3 sequence is CASSPRTSGDYEQYF. CDR3 nucleotides: TGCGCCAGCAGCCCCCGGACTAGCGGAGACTACGAGCAGTACTTC. The chain is built from TRBV5-1 and TRBJ2-7; 10 positions agree with TRBD2. CDR3 length equals 15 residues. Trimming removed 4 bases from V and 3 bases from J; junction bases left unmatched: 7. Per germline, CDR1 SGHRS and CDR2 YFSETQ.

This chain joins TRBV4-1 and TRBJ2-7; 11 nucleotides match TRBD2. Germline V gene sequence: CDR1 MGHRA, CDR2 YSYEKL. This CDR3 is built from 15 residues. The V and J ends lost 5 bases and 4 bases, in that order; junction bases with no gene match: 7. In DNA, the CDR3 is TGCGCCAGCAGCTCAGATAGCGGGAGGGCTTACGAGCAGTACTTC. This sequence encodes CASSSDSGRAYEQYF.